The 4 T cell receptor beta chains below come from one sample, sequenced in a study of T-cell reconstitution after alpha-beta-depleted transplantation in children. Unique molecular identifiers were incorporated when the TCRbeta library was constructed. MiXCR, applied by TCRdb to the PCR reads, yields one record per CDR3 protein. The profile shows 780,000 or so distinct CDR3 sequences, approximately 15% of them singletons. The sequenced sample was PBMCs, mostly from graft donor cells, obtained 360 days after TCRalphabeta/CD19-depleted stem cell transplant. The receptors shown here come from a male patient younger than 18 who had a stem cell transplant for acute lymphoblastic leukemia, so the T cells may come from the graft donor.

The chain couples TRBV11-1 to TRBJ2-2; 9 bases match TRBD2. The germline CDR1 and CDR2 sequences are SGHAT and FQDESV (reference sequence). The length of the CDR3 is 15 residues. The V and J ends lost 7 bases and 5 bases, in that order; junction bases with no gene match: 8. The CDR3 DNA reads TGTGCCAGCAACCCCCCCCTAGCGGGAACCGGGGAGCTGTTTTTT. Its translation is CASNPPLAGTGELFF.

This clonotype was observed a single time. The chain recombines TRBV2 with TRBJ2-4; TRBD2 is a possible D gene (6 bases). Trimming stripped 8 bases from V and 2 bases from J, with 28 bases between. This CDR3 has 19 residues. In germline, CDR1 is SNHLY, CDR2 FYNNEI. The CDR3 nucleotides are TGTGCCAGCTGTCCCCCCAGTTTAGCACTAGCTTTGTCCAAAAACATTCAGTACTTC. This gives the protein CASCPPSLALALSKNIQYF.

The chain is built from TRBV21-1 and TRBJ1-6; no check of the table's D call, TRBD1, against the DNA was made. TRBV21-1 is listed as a pseudogene. The CDR3 length is 17 residues. The CDR3 bases are TGTGCCAGCAGCAAAGTATCCTCAGGGATTTATAATTCACCCCTCCACTTT. Translated, it gives CASSKVSSGIYNSPLHF.

This clonotype was observed once. The V call is TRBV7-9, the J call TRBJ2-3, with 10 bases fitting TRBD1. V shed 5 bases, J shed 7 bases, and the junction held 9 bases outside the gene matches. CDR1 and CDR2 from the germline V gene are SEHNR and FQNEAQ (reference sequence). This CDR3 comprises 15 residues. CDR3 protein: CASSPDRGRRNTQYF. CDR3 DNA sequence: TGTGCCAGCAGCCCCGACAGGGGGCGCAGGAATACGCAGTATTTT.